This entry lists 30 T cell receptor beta chains sequenced from one sample in a study of shared clonotypes between healthy human individuals. The protocol was immunoSEQ multiplex PCR, while the TCRdb copy is restricted to in-frame clones and leaves out a portion. The table shows 600,000 to 750,000 clones, with around 77% occurring only once. Sequenced: memory CD4+ T cells sorted from blood. Sample subset: CD45RA-negative fraction. The receptor source for this set is a woman aged 25 to 45 in good health.

This sequence joins TRBV28 and TRBJ1-1; maybe TRBD1 (6 bases). The germline CDR1 and CDR2 sequences are MDHEN and SYDVKM. Trimming shortened V by 6 bases and J by 5 bases, and 19 bases separated the two germline ends. The CDR3 is made up of 15 amino acids. The CDR3 sequence is CASSYPEQGRTEAFF. CDR3 bases: TGTGCCAGCAGCTACCCAGAGCAGGGGAGGACTGAAGCTTTCTTT.

The chain combines TRBV4-1 with TRBJ1-2; tentatively, D is TRBD1 (5 bases). Germline-derived CDR1 and CDR2 are MGHRA and YSYEKL. This CDR3 contains 14 residues. Trimming took 0 bases from V and 8 from J, leaving 13 bases between them. CDR3 sequence reads: CASSQEGSSGGYTF. The DNA of the CDR3 is TGCGCCAGCAGCCAAGAAGGAAGCTCAGGGGGCTACACCTTC.

The rearrangement links TRBV30 to TRBJ2-5; no firm D call. Per germline, CDR1 GTSNPN and CDR2 SVGIG (reference sequence). V gave up 2 bases and J gave up 5 bases, with 12 bases separating them. The CDR3 covers 13 residues. The chain's CDR3 is CAWSQGLRETQYF. CDR3 nucleotides: TGTGCCTGGAGTCAAGGGCTAAGGGAGACCCAGTACTTC.

Comment on this clone: One junction end disagrees with the germline gene, perhaps due to a read error. The chain carries TRBV10-2 and TRBJ2-3; D unclear. CDR1 and CDR2 from the germline V gene are WSHSY and SAAADI. The CDR3 has 14 residues. The CDR3 region is CASSEDPDTDTQYF. CDR3 sequence (DNA): TGTGCCAGCAGTGAAGACCCAGACACAGATACGCAGTATTTT.

This clone occurred many times. This rearrangement joins TRBV19 to TRBJ2-1; no definite D call. V was trimmed by 6 bases and J by 3 bases, leaving 12 bases between them. Germline V gives CDR1 LNHDA, CDR2 SQIVND (reference sequence). The CDR3 loop spans 14 amino acids. The CDR3 sequence: CASRPGGFYNEQFF. CDR3 nucleotides: TGTGCCAGTAGGCCGGGTGGGTTCTACAATGAGCAGTTCTTC. The full variable domain, completed using reference TRBV19 and TRBJ2-1, is DGGITQSPKYLFRKEGQNVTLSCEQNLNHDAMYWYRQDPGQGLRLIYYSQIVNDFQKGDIAEGYSVSREKKESFPLTVTSAQKNPTAFYLCASRPGGFYNEQFFGPGTRLTVL.

This clone was seen a handful of times. The rearrangement uses TRBV4-1 and TRBJ1-1, with D possibly matching TRBD1 (6 bases). Trimming pared 2 bases from V and 6 bases from J, leaving 13 bases between. The CDR3 sequence is 14 residues long. Germline V gene sequence: CDR1 MGHRA, CDR2 YSYEKL. CDR3 loop: CASSQIGTRSEAFF. The CDR3 region has the DNA TGCGCCAGCAGCCAAATCGGGACACGGTCTGAAGCTTTCTTT.

This clone has just one count. The CDR3 loop reads CASSPPRTAADTQYF. In DNA form, the CDR3 reads TGTGCCAGCTCACCTCCGAGGACAGCGGCAGATACGCAGTATTTT. The gene calls are TRBV18 and TRBJ2-3, with D perhaps TRBD1 (6 bases). Germline CDR1 KGHSH, CDR2 LQKENI. Trimming took off 3 bases at V and 4 bases at J, with 14 bases between the two ends. This CDR3 comprises 15 residues.

The chain has TRBV27 and TRBJ2-3; unclear D gene. The CDR3 spans 15 residues. V lost 5 bases to trimming and J lost 1 base, with 13 bases between them. Germline V lookup: CDR1 MNHEY, CDR2 SMNVEV (reference sequence). Written as DNA, the CDR3 is TGTGCCAGCAGTCGTAAGCCCTCTGGCACAGATACGCAGTATTTT. It translates to CASSRKPSGTDTQYF.

This clone was counted once. The V gene is TRBV29-1, the J gene TRBJ2-5, with D tentatively TRBD1 (5 bases). Trimming removed 8 bases at V and 4 bases at J, with 17 bases between. Germline assignment: CDR1 SQVTM and CDR2 ANQGSEA. The CDR3 covers 13 residues. The CDR3 sequence: CSFRRQMLETQYF. CDR3 nucleotides: TGCAGCTTTCGCCGACAGATGTTAGAGACCCAGTACTTC. The full variable domain, rest sourced from reference TRBV29-1 and TRBJ2-5, is SAVISQKPSRDICQRGTSLTIQCQVDSQVTMMFWYRQQPGQSLTLIATANQGSEATYESGFVIDKFPISRPNLTFSTLTVSNMSPEDSSIYLCSFRRQMLETQYFGPGTRLLVL.

V gene TRBV5-1 combines with J gene TRBJ1-3, with D maybe TRBD1 (5 bases). This CDR3 contains 13 residues. Trimming stripped 4 bases from V and 6 bases from J, with 11 bases between. The germline CDR1 and CDR2 sequences are SGHRS and YFSETQ. The chain's CDR3 is CASSPWGENTIYF. DNA of the CDR3: TGCGCCAGCAGCCCTTGGGGGGAAAACACCATATATTTT.

This clone was recorded a few times. The chain joins TRBV7-2 to TRBJ2-5, with D uncertain. This CDR3 has 13 amino acids. The V gene's germline CDR1 is SGHTA and CDR2 FQGNSA. Trimming cost V 2 bases and J 5 bases, with 9 bases left between them. The CDR3 DNA reads as TGTGCCAGCAGCTTAAGGAGAGTTGAGACCCAGTACTTC. Its translation is CASSLRRVETQYF.

This chain connects TRBV9 to TRBJ2-3, with 12 bases fitting TRBD2. J was trimmed by 4 bases and V by 4 bases; bases with no gene match: 4. The germline gives CDR1 SGDLS, CDR2 YYNGEE. The CDR3 consists of 15 residues. CDR3 region: CASSPTSGSPDTQYF. The CDR3 nucleotides read TGTGCCAGCAGCCCGACTAGCGGGAGCCCAGATACGCAGTATTTT.

This chain joins TRBV5-1 and TRBJ2-5, with 7 bases identical to TRBD2. Losses at the gene ends were 3 bases for V and 0 bases for J; bases not matched to a gene: 8. The length of the CDR3 is 16 residues. The germline V gene has CDR1 SGHRS and CDR2 YFSETQ. Here the CDR3 reads CASSSAGKLNQETQYF. The CDR3 DNA follows: TGCGCCAGCAGCTCAGCGGGAAAGCTAAACCAAGAGACCCAGTACTTC.

CDR3 sequence reads: CASSPPPAQLQETQYF. The CDR3, as DNA: TGTGCCAGCAGCCCCCCACCAGCGCAGCTTCAAGAGACCCAGTACTTC. This chain uses TRBV12-1 with TRBJ2-5; TRBD2, the D gene given by the table, was not confirmed from the DNA. TRBV12-1 is annotated as a pseudogene. CDR3 length: 16 amino acids.

With respect to this clone: The same CDR3 can be traced to other DNA sequences in this sample. This sequence joins TRBV7-2 and TRBJ2-1; no firm D call. CDR3 length equals 16 residues. V was shortened by 1 base and J by 0 bases, with 10 bases between the two germline ends. Germline V gene data show CDR1 as SGHTA and CDR2 as FQGNSA. This CDR3 reads CASSLGALSSYNEQFF. The CDR3 bases are TGTGCCAGCAGCTTAGGTGCACTTAGCTCCTACAATGAGCAGTTCTTC.

This clone was counted a few times. This sequence joins TRBV28 and TRBJ2-7; 9 bases match TRBD2. The trim removed 8 bases at V and 1 base at J, leaving 9 bases unmatched. CDR3 length: 15 residues. Germline V CDR1 and CDR2: MDHEN, SYDVKM. The DNA of the CDR3 is TGTGCCAGCCGGGACGGCGGGAGGGCTTCCTACGAGCAGTACTTC. Translating gives CASRDGGRASYEQYF.

The rearrangement joins TRBV30 to TRBJ2-3, with D unresolved. V shed 5 bases and J shed 0 bases, with 12 bases lying between them. The germline CDR1 and CDR2 sequences are GTSNPN and SVGIG (reference sequence). This CDR3 is 14 amino acids long. In DNA, the CDR3 is TGTGCCTGGGAGGCTGTGACTAGCACAGATACGCAGTATTTT. Protein: CAWEAVTSTDTQYF.

V and J are TRBV6-1 and TRBJ2-2, with D maybe TRBD1 (5 bases). V was cut by 3 bases and J by 6 bases, with 14 bases left in between. Germline V gene sequence: CDR1 MNHNS, CDR2 SASEGT. This CDR3 has 15 residues. As DNA, the CDR3 is TGTGCCAGCAGTGAGTTTTCCAGGGTAGCCGGGGAGCTGTTTTTT. Protein product: CASSEFSRVAGELFF.

This sequence joins TRBV7-9 and TRBJ2-7, with a possible D match to TRBD2 (6 bases). This CDR3 is 14 amino acids long. Germline CDR1 SEHNR, CDR2 FQNEAQ (reference sequence). V lost 3 bases and J 3 bases, leaving 12 bases between the germline ends. The CDR3 nucleotides read TGTGCCAGCAGCTTGGAGGGAGCCCTCTACGAGCAGTACTTC. This translates into CASSLEGALYEQYF.

The DNA of the CDR3 is TGTGCCAGCAGCTTAGCGGCGGGAGGGCACAATGAGCAGTTCTTC. This codes for CASSLAAGGHNEQFF. The rearrangement links TRBV11-1 to TRBJ2-1; the match to TRBD2 covers 9 bases. CDR3 length: 15 residues. Losses at the gene ends were 0 bases for V and 5 bases for J; bases not matched to a gene: 2. Germline V gene data show CDR1 as SGHAT and CDR2 as FQDESV (reference sequence).

The J gene is TRBJ2-6, the V gene TRBV4-1; 9 bases agree with TRBD1. The germline gives CDR1 MGHRA, CDR2 YSYEKL. V dropped 3 bases and J dropped 4; count of bases not matched to a gene: 10. This CDR3 has 18 amino acids. DNA for the CDR3: TGCGCCAGCAGCCATCAAACTCGGACAGGGGTAGGGGCCAACGTCCTGACTTTC. This translates into CASSHQTRTGVGANVLTF.

The gene calls are TRBV6-5 and TRBJ2-3; 9 bases align to TRBD1. The V gene end was trimmed by 2 bases and the J gene end by 6 bases; junction bases not matched to a gene: 9. The CDR3 extends over 16 amino acids. CDR1 and CDR2 from the germline V gene are MNHEY and SVGAGI. The CDR3 DNA reads as TGTGCCAGCAGTTACGGCGCGGGACAGGGTCGGGATACGCAGTATTTT. Amino acids: CASSYGAGQGRDTQYF.

Regarding this clone: This specimen includes other DNA sequences encoding the same CDR3. The chain carries TRBV27 and TRBJ1-1, with D possibly TRBD1 on 6 matching bases. The germline gives CDR1 MNHEY, CDR2 SMNVEV (reference sequence). The CDR3 has 13 residues. The V end lost 4 bases, the J end lost 0 bases, and 6 bases lay between the germline ends. The CDR3 here is CASSWTVNTEAFF. DNA of the CDR3: TGTGCCAGCAGTTGGACAGTGAACACTGAAGCTTTCTTT.

V is TRBV2 and J is TRBJ1-5, with TRBD1 as a possible D gene (6 bases). CDR1 SNHLY and CDR2 FYNNEI come from the germline V gene. V gave up 6 bases and J gave up 7 bases, with 10 bases separating them. This CDR3 comprises 12 residues. The chain's CDR3 is CASSGQKQPQHF. The DNA for the CDR3 is TGTGCCAGCAGCGGACAGAAGCAGCCCCAGCATTTT.

The rearrangement joins TRBV4-2 to TRBJ2-7; D is possibly TRBD1 or TRBD2 (6 bases each). Deletions cut 0 bases from V and 6 bases from J, with 12 bases between. CDR3 size: 14 residues. The germline V gene encodes CDR1 LGHNA and CDR2 YNFKEQ. In nucleotides, the CDR3 is TGTGCCAGCAGCCAAGAGACGGGGGCGGGCGAGCAGTACTTC. It is translated as CASSQETGAGEQYF.

J is TRBJ1-4 and V is TRBV5-1; D perhaps matches TRBD1 (5 bases). Looked up from germline, CDR1 is SGHRS and CDR2 is YFSETQ. Trimming removed 5 bases at V and 6 bases at J, with 14 bases between. The length of the CDR3 is 14 residues. CDR3 amino acids: CASRGEGRDEKLFF. CDR3 in DNA: TGCGCCAGCAGAGGGGAGGGGCGAGATGAAAAACTGTTTTTT. Full variable domain (remainder filled in from reference TRBV5-1 and TRBJ1-4): KAGVTQTPRYLIKTRGQQVTLSCSPISGHRSVSWYQQTPGQGLQFLFEYFSETQRNKGNFPGRFSGRQFSNSRSEMNVSTLELGDSALYLCASRGEGRDEKLFFGSGTQLSVL.

The chain uses TRBV27 and TRBJ2-7; TRBD2 agrees at 9 bases. CDR1 is MNHEY, CDR2 SMNVEV, per germline (reference sequence). The CDR3 has 15 residues. Losses at the gene ends were 2 bases for V and 7 bases for J; bases not matched to a gene: 9. The CDR3 DNA is TGTGCCAGCAGTTTAGGAAGCGGGAGGCCCTTGGAGCAGTACTTC. It translates to CASSLGSGRPLEQYF.

This clone was counted a few times. CDR3 bases: TGTGCCAGCAGCTTAGGGGGCACAACGGACAGCAATCAGCCCCAGCATTTT. Translating gives CASSLGGTTDSNQPQHF. The chain joins TRBV7-9 to TRBJ1-5; TRBD1 is a possible D gene (5 bases). The germline CDR1 and CDR2 sequences are SEHNR and FQNEAQ (reference sequence). The length of the CDR3 is 17 residues. V was pared by 1 base and J by 1 base, with 14 bases between.

V is TRBV11-3 and J is TRBJ2-1; 7 nucleotides line up with TRBD1. Trimming took 4 bases from V and 5 from J; bases not matched to a gene: 8. Germline V gives CDR1 SGHNT, CDR2 YENEEA. The CDR3 consists of 15 residues. As DNA, the CDR3 is TGTGCCAGCAGCTCACCGGGACAGAAGAACAATGAGCAGTTCTTC. Translated: CASSSPGQKNNEQFF.

The chain links TRBV30 to TRBJ1-3, with 8 bases identical to TRBD1. The CDR3 runs 15 residues. Germline lookup yields CDR1 GTSNPN and CDR2 SVGIG (reference sequence). V lost 3 bases and J lost 4; bases outside the gene matches: 8. The CDR3 region has the DNA TGTGCCTGGAGGAGTCAGGGGGCGGAAGGAAACACCATATATTTT. Residues: CAWRSQGAEGNTIYF.